This TCR beta chain stems from a study of cytomegalovirus exposure and HLA in healthy donors (dated by TCRdb to the late 2010s). Concerning the study at large: A later analysis indicated that the 90 to 150 validation repertoires were generated on the platform also employed for the 670 or so repertoires of the first cohort. The study aimed to test whether cataloging public T cell receptors could reveal signatures of past pathogen exposure. Along with the approximately 700-subject first cohort, a separate validation cohort of over a hundred different subjects was used. The study combined high-throughput TCR immunosequencing, statistical association of individual TCRs with disease status, and machine learning to predict cytomegalovirus infection status.

Worth noting for this clone: Which antigen it targets is not known. Per-base quality was not reported, and no clone a single base away is much larger than it.

What the research found in general, with its limitations: The classifier was reported to diagnose cytomegalovirus status with high specificity and sensitivity in both the original and validation cohorts. Most TCR sequences were observed very rarely across donors, whereas some public TCRs were present in many individuals. In a later analysis, TCRs clustered in the first cohort were found to also tend to co-occur in the roughly 120 validation repertoires, with 85% to 95% of cluster scores above 0. The study gave a list of more than 150 TCR beta chains associated with cytomegalovirus. In vitro tests confirmed that a few of the cytomegalovirus-associated TCR beta chains recognize cytomegalovirus antigens. The validation cohort had no HLA typing available for a later analysis, so co-occurrence within that cohort was assessed over all 130 or so repertoires. The authors suggested that the approach could potentially be generalized to other disease states and immunological phenotypes.

The donors belonged to the validation cohort of about 130 subjects, which was separate from the roughly 700-subject first cohort. Reading the germline V gene gives CDR1 SNHLY and CDR2 FYNNEI. The junction shows trimming of 7 bases on V and 3 bases on J, and the gene matches do not reach 11 bases of it. Reading from cysteine to phenylalanine, the CDR3 counts 15 amino acids. The only DNA kept is the CDR3, 45 bases in frame from the first base. Libraries were made using the immunoSEQ multiplex PCR assay. The study's processing was this. A statistical classification framework was developed to diagnose cytomegalovirus status using the catalog of TCR beta chain sequences. The table comes from immuneACCESS by way of TCRdb, which keeps in-frame sequences with V and J called. Part of the clones is missing from these tables; in studies checked, under half for an unresolved V gene and the rest for unknown reasons. V, J and clone size are those of that table, while D and trimming were read from the DNA. Present in this sample are about 140,000 clones, about nine tenths of which were seen just once. About 2.7% of the sample belongs to the ten largest clones.

The sequenced material came from PBMCs. The chain is encoded by TRBV2 joined to TRBJ2-7, with TRBD2 matching 8 junction bases. The TCR was taken from a man between 18 and 29 years old in good health and CMV-seronegative. Here is the DNA: TGTGCCAGCACGCGCAGGAACGGGGGGGTCTACGAGCAGTACTTC. It codes for CASTRRNGGVYEQYF. Where the CDR3 stops, the reference TRBV2 and TRBJ2-7 genes take over; the full variable domain is EPEVTQTPSHQVTQMGQEVILRCVPISNHLYFYWYRQILGQKVEFLVSFYNNEISEKSEIFDDQFSVERPDGSNFTLKIRSTKLEDSAMYFCASTRRNGGVYEQYFGPGTRLTVT.